This record concerns one T cell receptor beta chain sequence. The target antigen is unknown. This record belongs to a study of OX40 agonist ivuxolimab in advanced cancers. Trimming took 5 bases from V and 3 from J, leaving 9 bases between them. Germline V gene sequence: CDR1 SQVTM, CDR2 ANQGSEA. This CDR3 has 12 amino acids. Sequenced by immunoSEQ multiplex PCR; TCRdb stores in-frame clones only, minus some. The table records 40,000 or so clones, approximately 86% of them present only once. Study-wide results and limits: Relative to CD4+ cells, CD8+ T cells on average had more expanded clones.

The clonotype was recovered from an adult with an advanced solid tumor such as melanoma, head and neck, liver or kidney cancer. The J gene is TRBJ2-3, the V gene TRBV29-1; D gene uncertain. The specimen comprised CD4+ or CD8+ T cells sorted from blood, sampled in a trial of the OX40 agonist ivuxolimab. As DNA, the CDR3 is TGCAGCGTTAGGAAGGAGACAGATACGCAGTATTTT. Amino acids: CSVRKETDTQYF.